The 30 T cell receptor beta chains below come from one sample, sequenced in a study of cytotoxic CD8 clonotypes in ibrutinib-treated CLL. Clones were sequenced by immunoSEQ multiplex PCR, and TCRdb holds only the in-frame ones, with some missing. This table has about 300,000 clones, around 77% appearing once. Source: PBMCs, taken at disease progression, from a patient treated with ibrutinib. The origin of the receptors is a human donor with chronic lymphocytic leukemia.

The CDR3 nucleotides read TGCGCCAGCAGCTTGGGTCGGGGAGGAGATACGCAGTATTTT. Its translation is CASSLGRGGDTQYF. This sequence joins TRBV5-1 and TRBJ2-3; the D gene is possibly TRBD2 (6 bases). The V end lost 0 bases, the J end lost 5 bases, and 10 bases lay between the germline ends. The CDR3 sequence is 14 residues long. Per the germline V gene, CDR1 is SGHRS and CDR2 is YFSETQ.

This clone was picked up a small number of times. The V gene is TRBV11-2, the J gene TRBJ2-5, with 8 nucleotides matching TRBD1. The CDR3 totals 15 residues. Looked up from germline, CDR1 is SGHAT and CDR2 is FQNNGV. J lost 4 bases, V lost 4 bases, and 8 bases had no gene match. CDR3: CASSSRQGFGETQYF. CDR3 nucleotides: TGTGCCAGCAGCTCCAGACAGGGGTTTGGAGAGACCCAGTACTTC.

This clone showed up just a few times. The chain employs TRBV25-1 and TRBJ1-2; D is ambiguous. The CDR3 is 12 residues long. The germline V gene has CDR1 MGHDK and CDR2 SYGVNS. Trimming shortened V by 5 bases and J by 7 bases, and 11 bases separated the two germline ends. The CDR3 is CASSSPAGGYTF. DNA for the CDR3: TGTGCCAGCAGTTCCCCGGCTGGTGGCTACACCTTC.

In this sample, this clone turned up once. The V call is TRBV9, the J call TRBJ2-1; TRBD1 is a possible D gene (6 bases). V was shortened by 1 base and J by 3 bases, with 11 bases between the two germline ends. The CDR3 has 15 residues. CDR1 is SGDLS, CDR2 YYNGEE, per germline. CDR3 nucleotides: TGTGCCAGCAGCGTATCAGGGGCGGACTACAATGAGCAGTTCTTC. Translated, it gives CASSVSGADYNEQFF. Together with reference TRBV9 and TRBJ2-1, the CDR3 gives the full variable domain: DSGVTQTPKHLITATGQRVTLRCSPRSGDLSVYWYQQSLDQGLQFLIQYYNGEERAKGNILERFSAQQFPDLHSELNLSSLELGDSALYFCASSVSGADYNEQFFGPGTRLTVL.

The J gene is TRBJ1-6, the V gene TRBV7-3; 9 bases match TRBD1. Germline values: CDR1 SGHTA, CDR2 FQGTGA. V lost 5 bases, J lost 2 bases, and 7 bases stayed unmatched. There are 17 residues in the CDR3. CDR3 DNA: TGTGCCAGCAGCGCCACAGGGGGCAGGGCCTATAATTCACCCCTCCACTTT. This sequence encodes CASSATGGRAYNSPLHF.

The chain is built from TRBV27 and TRBJ2-7; 8 bases map to TRBD1. There are 17 residues in the CDR3. The V gene's germline CDR1 is MNHEY and CDR2 SMNVEV (reference sequence). The junction had 11 bases not matched to a gene; V was cut back by 4 bases and J by 0 bases. The CDR3 DNA reads TGTGCCAGCAGTTCCTTCCGAGCGGACAGGGCCTCCTACGAGCAGTACTTC. Translated, it gives CASSSFRADRASYEQYF.

CDR3 in DNA: TGTGCCAGCAGCCCTAGACTAGCGGGAGGGACAGATACGCAGTATTTT. It codes for CASSPRLAGGTDTQYF. The chain links TRBV7-3 to TRBJ2-3; 14 bases map to TRBD2. The V gene end was trimmed by 5 bases and the J gene end by 3 bases; junction bases not matched to a gene: 4. Germline loops: CDR1 SGHTA, CDR2 FQGTGA. The CDR3 extends over 16 amino acids.

The chain has TRBV13 and TRBJ2-7; D is possibly TRBD2 (6 bases). The CDR3 spans 16 residues. V shed 5 bases and J shed 1 base, with 18 bases lying between them. Germline V gene lookup returns CDR1 PRHDT and CDR2 FYEKMQ (reference sequence). The CDR3 DNA reads as TGTGCCAGCAGCCGGCGGGACTTTTCGACGTCCTACGAGCAGTACTTC. This gives the protein CASSRRDFSTSYEQYF.

This clone was counted between two and nine times. The chain recombines TRBV15 with TRBJ1-1, with a possible D match to TRBD1 (6 bases). The germline V gene has CDR1 LNHNV and CDR2 YYDKDF (reference sequence). The ends were cut back, 3 bases at V and 1 base at J, with 12 bases in the middle. The CDR3 sequence is 15 residues long. In DNA, the CDR3 is TGTGCCACCAGCAGGGGGGACATAGGGAACACTGAAGCTTTCTTT. Translated, it gives CATSRGDIGNTEAFF.

The chain recombines TRBV5-6 with TRBJ2-3; no clear D. This CDR3 comprises 13 residues. Germline V CDR1 and CDR2: SGHDT, YYEEEE. The V and J ends lost 0 bases and 2 bases respectively, with 4 bases between them. The CDR3: CASSLASTDTQYF. In nucleotides, the CDR3 is TGTGCCAGCAGCTTGGCCTCCACAGATACGCAGTATTTT.

The chain joins TRBV27 to TRBJ1-1; D uncertain. The length of the CDR3 is 13 residues. Trimming cost V 8 bases and J 3 bases, with 13 bases left between them. Germline V gene sequence: CDR1 MNHEY, CDR2 SMNVEV (reference sequence). CDR3 amino acids: CASAWTRYTEAFF. The CDR3 DNA reads TGTGCCAGCGCATGGACGCGGTACACTGAAGCTTTCTTT.

V is TRBV29-1 and J is TRBJ2-1; 13 nucleotides match TRBD2. CDR3 length: 16 amino acids. The germline CDR1 and CDR2 sequences are SQVTM and ANQGSEA. Losses at the gene ends were 7 bases for V and 0 bases for J; bases not matched to a gene: 6. The DNA for the CDR3 is TGCAGCGCTCAGGGACTAGCGGGAAGCTCCTACAATGAGCAGTTCTTC. Translating gives CSAQGLAGSSYNEQFF.

This chain links TRBV18 with TRBJ1-5; no definite D call. The V gene lost 3 bases and the J gene lost 2 bases, with 8 bases spanning the gap. In germline, CDR1 is KGHSH, CDR2 LQKENI. This CDR3 comprises 14 residues. CDR3 sequence: CASSPAAGNQPQHF. As DNA, the CDR3 is TGTGCCAGCTCACCCGCCGCGGGCAATCAGCCCCAGCATTTT. The entire variable domain, with the rest obtained from reference TRBV18 and TRBJ1-5, is as follows: NAGVMQNPRHLVRRRGQEARLRCSPMKGHSHVYWYRQLPEEGLKFMVYLQKENIIDESGMPKERFSAEFPKEGPSILRIQQVVRGDSAAYFCASSPAAGNQPQHFGDGTRLSIL.

This clone was detected a few times. V and J are TRBV5-1 and TRBJ1-2; no reliable D call. The length of the CDR3 is 13 residues. The V gene lost 3 bases and the J gene lost 9 bases, with 15 bases spanning the gap. Germline CDR1 and CDR2: SGHRS and YFSETQ. In nucleotides, the CDR3 is TGCGCCAGCAGCTCGACGTCTCTGGAAAGCTACACCTTC. Amino acids: CASSSTSLESYTF. The full variable domain, in which reference TRBV5-1 and TRBJ1-2 provide the parts outside the CDR3, is KAGVTQTPRYLIKTRGQQVTLSCSPISGHRSVSWYQQTPGQGLQFLFEYFSETQRNKGNFPGRFSGRQFSNSRSEMNVSTLELGDSALYLCASSSTSLESYTFGSGTRLTVV.

The chain joins TRBV28 to TRBJ2-3; maybe TRBD2 (5 bases). V was pared by 6 bases and J by 2 bases, with 12 bases between. Germline lookup yields CDR1 MDHEN and CDR2 SYDVKM. There are 14 residues in the CDR3. The CDR3 DNA follows: TGTGCCAGCAGCTGGGAGAGGGCCACAGATACGCAGTATTTT. It translates to CASSWERATDTQYF. The full variable domain, its missing parts supplied by reference TRBV28 and TRBJ2-3, is DVKVTQSSRYLVKRTGEKVFLECVQDMDHENMFWYRQDPGLGLRLIYFSYDVKMKEKGDIPEGYSVSREKKERFSLILESASTNQTSMYLCASSWERATDTQYFGPGTRLTVL.

This chain uses TRBV11-2 with TRBJ2-7, with TRBD2 matching over 9 bases. V trimming: 1 base; J trimming: 5 bases; junction bases outside the gene matches: 6. Germline loops: CDR1 SGHAT, CDR2 FQNNGV. The CDR3 covers 15 residues. CDR3 in amino acids: CASSLVALAGNEQYF. DNA for the CDR3: TGTGCCAGCAGCTTAGTGGCGCTAGCGGGGAACGAGCAGTACTTC.

V and J are TRBV7-2 and TRBJ2-7; 7 nucleotides agree with TRBD1. CDR1 is SGHTA and CDR2 is FQGNSA in the germline V gene. The length of the CDR3 is 15 residues. V dropped 3 bases and J dropped 2; count of bases not matched to a gene: 7. The CDR3 DNA follows: TGTGCCAGCAGCTTTTCTCCGGGACAGCCCTACGAGCAGTACTTC. Translated: CASSFSPGQPYEQYF.

A single count supports this clone. This chain uses TRBV25-1 with TRBJ2-5; D call uncertain. CDR1 MGHDK and CDR2 SYGVNS come from the germline V gene. V lost 6 bases, J lost 5 bases, and 25 bases lay in between. The CDR3 covers 17 residues. The CDR3 region has the DNA TGTGCCAGCAGCGACTTACGTGCGGCTCCCGGTGGGGAGACCCAGTACTTC. It translates to CASSDLRAAPGGETQYF.

Only a few counts were recorded for this clone. V is TRBV7-3 and J is TRBJ1-5; TRBD1 might be the D (5 bases). V was clipped by 5 bases and J by 10 bases, with 15 bases between them. Germline-derived CDR1 and CDR2 are SGHTA and FQGTGA. The CDR3 length is 13 residues. The CDR3 bases are TGTGCCAGCAGCATCCTCCCCGGGGACCCCCAGCATTTT. Translating gives CASSILPGDPQHF.

J is TRBJ2-7 and V is TRBV6-1; unclear D gene. The CDR3 totals 14 residues. Germline V lookup: CDR1 MNHNS, CDR2 SASEGT. V shed 4 bases and J shed 4 bases, with 14 bases lying between them. CDR3 sequence reads: CASSVDRVPYEQYF. CDR3 in DNA: TGTGCCAGCAGTGTAGACCGGGTGCCATACGAGCAGTACTTC.

The V gene is TRBV29-1, the J gene TRBJ2-5; TRBD2 aligns across 7 bases. The trim removed 4 bases at V and 5 bases at J, leaving 13 bases unmatched. This CDR3 has 15 residues. Germline-derived CDR1 and CDR2 are SQVTM and ANQGSEA. CDR3 DNA: TGCAGCGTTGGGGCGGGGGAGCCTTTTTTGGAGACCCAGTACTTC. Translation: CSVGAGEPFLETQYF. Together with reference TRBV29-1 and TRBJ2-5, the CDR3 gives the full variable domain: SAVISQKPSRDICQRGTSLTIQCQVDSQVTMMFWYRQQPGQSLTLIATANQGSEATYESGFVIDKFPISRPNLTFSTLTVSNMSPEDSSIYLCSVGAGEPFLETQYFGPGTRLLVL.

For the CDR3, the DNA is TGTGCCACCAGCGGCTCTCTGAGGGCTCCCACAGATACGCAGTATTTT. This translates into CATSGSLRAPTDTQYF. The rearrangement uses TRBV15 and TRBJ2-3; maybe TRBD2 (5 bases). V lost 5 bases, J lost 2 bases, and 17 bases lay in between. Per the germline V gene, CDR1 is LNHNV and CDR2 is YYDKDF (reference sequence). This CDR3 is 16 amino acids long.

This clone was observed a few times. The CDR3 reads CASSLLATATNEKLFF. Here the CDR3 DNA reads TGTGCCAGCAGCTTATTGGCAACCGCAACTAATGAAAAACTGTTTTTT. The rearrangement links TRBV5-6 to TRBJ1-4; no definite D call. There are 16 residues in the CDR3. Trimming removed 2 bases from V and 0 bases from J, with 11 bases in between. The germline V gene encodes CDR1 SGHDT and CDR2 YYEEEE.

The chain is built from TRBV2 and TRBJ2-7; 7 bases are shared with TRBD1. V lost 9 bases, J lost 0 bases, and 17 bases stayed unmatched. Germline V gene sequence: CDR1 SNHLY, CDR2 FYNNEI. The CDR3 loop spans 17 amino acids. This chain's CDR3 is CASEEGQLRGRSYEQYF. The CDR3 bases are TGTGCCAGTGAAGAGGGACAGCTTAGGGGTCGCTCCTACGAGCAGTACTTC.

On this clone itself: A junction boundary mismatches the germline segment, possibly from a read error. Other DNA variants within this sample encode the same CDR3. V usage is TRBV4-1 and J usage is TRBJ1-2; possible D gene TRBD1, 5 bases. This CDR3 is built from 13 residues. Germline V gene data show CDR1 as MGHRA and CDR2 as YSYEKL. CDR3: CASSQDLRGGGDF. The CDR3 DNA follows: TGCGCCAGCAGCCAAGATCTTCGGGGTGGAGGGGATTTC.

The chain is built from TRBV7-2 and TRBJ2-5; the match to TRBD1 covers 10 bases. The trim removed 1 base at V and 5 bases at J, leaving 7 bases unmatched. Germline V CDR1 and CDR2: SGHTA, FQGNSA. The CDR3 consists of 16 residues. CDR3 region: CASSLGATGGHETQYF. Here the CDR3 DNA reads TGTGCCAGCAGCTTAGGGGCGACAGGGGGCCATGAGACCCAGTACTTC.

The V gene is TRBV6-6, the J gene TRBJ2-2; D unresolved. The CDR3 covers 15 residues. Trimming pared 0 bases from V and 7 bases from J, leaving 12 bases between. The germline V gene has CDR1 MNHNY and CDR2 SVGAGI (reference sequence). The CDR3 DNA reads TGTGCCAGCAGTTACTCTGACATAACCGGCGGGGAGCTGTTTTTT. Its translation: CASSYSDITGGELFF.

The chain carries TRBV2 and TRBJ2-2; D is ambiguous. The CDR3 is 15 amino acids. From germline, CDR1 is SNHLY and CDR2 FYNNEI. The ends were cut back, 8 bases at V and 0 bases at J, with 13 bases in the middle. The CDR3 region is CASRVGASNTGELFF. DNA for the CDR3: TGTGCCAGCCGGGTGGGCGCCTCGAACACCGGGGAGCTGTTTTTT.

The V and J genes are TRBV7-8 and TRBJ2-1, with TRBD2 matching 12 bases. The CDR3 spans 21 residues. Germline V gene sequence: CDR1 SGHVS, CDR2 FQNEAQ. With V trimmed by 5 bases and J by 0 bases, 17 bases remained unmatched. The CDR3 DNA follows: TGTGCCAGCAGCCCCCTCGGCCGACTAGCGGGGGCCCTAAGCTCCTACAATGAGCAGTTCTTC. Translating gives CASSPLGRLAGALSSYNEQFF.

This chain connects TRBV19 to TRBJ2-7; D unclear. Germline loops: CDR1 LNHDA, CDR2 SQIVND (reference sequence). V was pared by 4 bases and J by 3 bases, with 13 bases between. The CDR3 loop spans 14 amino acids. The CDR3 sequence is CASSRPSKRYEQYF. As DNA, the CDR3 is TGTGCCAGTAGTAGACCTAGTAAACGCTACGAGCAGTACTTC.